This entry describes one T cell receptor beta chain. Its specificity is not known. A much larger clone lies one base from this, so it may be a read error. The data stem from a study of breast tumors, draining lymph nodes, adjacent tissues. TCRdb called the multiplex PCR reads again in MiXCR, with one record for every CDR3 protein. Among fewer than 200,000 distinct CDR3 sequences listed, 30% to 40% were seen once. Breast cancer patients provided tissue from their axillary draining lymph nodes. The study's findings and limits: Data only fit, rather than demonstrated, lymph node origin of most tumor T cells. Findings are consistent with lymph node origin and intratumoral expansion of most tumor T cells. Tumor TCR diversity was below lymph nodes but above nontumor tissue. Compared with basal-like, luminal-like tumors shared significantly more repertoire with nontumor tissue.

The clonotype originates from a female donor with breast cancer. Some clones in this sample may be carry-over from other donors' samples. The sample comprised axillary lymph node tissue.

For the CDR3, the DNA is TGTGCCAGCAGCGGGAGGGTTAATACCGGGGAGCTGCTTTTT. This gives the protein CASSGRVNTGELLF. The J gene is TRBJ2-2, the V gene TRBV6-5, with TRBD2 matching over 8 bases. Germline CDR1 MNHEY, CDR2 SVGAGI. The CDR3 contains 14 residues.